The present T cell receptor beta chain was sequenced within a study of T cells in Graves' hyperthyroidism and ophthalmopathy. The investigators amplified TCR beta CDR3 regions from RNA transcripts. The HTBI primer set drove a first-round RT-PCR of the TCR CDR3. MiXCR, run by TCRdb on the multiplex PCR reads, gives a single entry per CDR3 protein. This table has approximately 260,000 distinct CDR3 sequences, nearly 15% appearing once. Germline CDR1 is PRHDT and CDR2 is FYEKMQ (reference sequence). The CDR3 spans 16 residues. J gave up 5 bases and V 7 bases, and 16 bases lay outside the gene matches. The receptor was isolated from a woman in her forties or fifties with Graves' hyperthyroidism that later progressed to Graves' ophthalmopathy. Material: blood. The chain joins TRBV13 to TRBJ1-1, with 7 bases lining up with TRBD1. The CDR3 DNA is TGTGCCAGCAACTCGTTTGAGGGGGCAGTTTGGACTGAAGCTTTCTTT. Translating gives CASNSFEGAVWTEAFF. The full variable domain, with the rest looked up from reference TRBV13 and TRBJ1-1, is AAGVIQSPRHLIKEKRETATLKCYPIPRHDTVYWYQQGPGQDPQFLISFYEKMQSDKGSIPDRFSAQQFSDYHSELNMSSLELGDSALYFCASNSFEGAVWTEAFFGQGTRLTVV.